The rows below give T cell receptor beta chains drawn from one sample of a study of CD8+CD57+ T cells in acquired aplastic anemia. One entry per CDR3 protein results from TCRdb running MiXCR on the reads. This sample yields 300,000 or so distinct CDR3 sequences, of which under 60% are seen a single time; around 1.3% belongs to the top ten. Input material: sorted CD4+, CD8+, or CD8+CD57+ T cells (not recorded which) from PBMCs. The origin of the receptors is a human donor with aplastic anemia. Each CDR3 is given with its conserved first and last residue. A D gene is named only where the DNA matches it firmly. A row's size may be missing; if present it is once, few, many or a size class.

size: NA
V: TRBV7-8
J: TRBJ1-4
D: NA
CDR3: CASSPGHNEQANEKLFF
DNA: TGTGCCAGCAGCCCAGGACACAATGAGCAGGCTAATGAAAAACTGTTTTTT

size: NA
V: TRBV3-1
J: TRBJ1-2
D: NA
CDR3: CASSQTRISYTF
DNA: TGTGCCAGCAGCCAGACGCGTATAAGCTACACCTTC

size: NA
V: TRBV19
J: TRBJ2-2
D: TRBD1
CDR3: CASSIGTGGTGELFF
DNA: TGTGCCAGTAGTATCGGGACAGGGGGCACCGGGGAGCTGTTTTTT

size: once
V: TRBV10-1
J: TRBJ1-5
D: NA
CDR3: CASTPEGNQPQHF
DNA: TGCGCCAGCACTCCCGAGGGCAATCAGCCCCAGCATTTT

size: few
V: TRBV2
J: TRBJ1-6
D: NA
CDR3: CASSREFGSNSPLHF
DNA: TGTGCCAGCAGCAGGGAGTTTGGTAGCAATTCACCCCTCCATTTT

size: NA
V: TRBV5-6
J: TRBJ1-1
D: NA
CDR3: CASRPTGLDTEAFF
DNA: TGTGCCAGCAGACCCACAGGGTTGGACACTGAAGCTTTCTTT

size: once
V: TRBV9
J: TRBJ2-3
D: TRBD2
CDR3: CASSVTSGADTQYF
DNA: TGTGCCAGCAGCGTAACTAGCGGGGCAGATACGCAGTATTTT

size: NA
V: TRBV5-5
J: TRBJ2-5
D: NA
CDR3: CASSLPKAGSQETQYF
DNA: TGTGCCAGCAGCTTACCCAAAGCAGGATCCCAAGAGACCCAGTACTTC

size: NA
V: TRBV10-3
J: TRBJ2-7
D: TRBD1
CDR3: CASRGNRGSDEQYF
DNA: TGTGCCAGCAGGGGTAACAGGGGGAGCGACGAGCAGTACTTC

size: NA
V: TRBV19
J: TRBJ1-1
D: NA
CDR3: CASSQGVRAFF
DNA: TGTGCCAGTAGTCAGGGCGTGCGAGCCTTCTTT

size: NA
V: TRBV19
J: TRBJ1-5
D: TRBD1
CDR3: CASRHGQVVQPQHF
DNA: TGTGCCAGTAGACATGGACAGGTGGTGCAGCCCCAGCATTTT

size: NA
V: TRBV20-1
J: TRBJ2-5
D: TRBD2
CDR3: CSGSGGYRGETQYF
DNA: TGCAGTGGTAGCGGGGGGTACAGGGGAGAGACCCAGTACTTC

size: few
V: TRBV25-1
J: TRBJ2-1
D: TRBD2
CDR3: CASNGGGTSGHNEQFF
DNA: TGTGCCAGTAACGGGGGAGGGACTAGCGGACACAATGAGCAGTTCTTC

size: NA
V: TRBV2
J: TRBJ1-5
D: NA
CDR3: CVSSIDGFNQPQHF
DNA: TGTGTCAGCAGTATCGACGGGTTCAATCAGCCCCAGCATTTT

size: many
V: TRBV12-3/TRBV12-4
J: TRBJ2-5
D: NA
CDR3: CASSLMAGQPQETQYF
DNA: TGTGCCAGCAGTTTAATGGCCGGACAGCCCCAAGAGACCCAGTACTTC

size: NA
V: TRBV9
J: TRBJ2-7
D: NA
CDR3: CASSASGRVGYEQYF
DNA: TGTGCCAGCAGCGCATCCGGCAGGGTGGGCTACGAGCAGTACTTC

size: many
V: TRBV5-1
J: TRBJ1-3
D: NA
CDR3: CASSVGPGAGGNTIYF
DNA: NA

size: many
V: TRBV10-2
J: TRBJ1-4
D: TRBD1
CDR3: CASSEWGQGTLNEKLFF
DNA: TGCGCCAGCAGTGAGTGGGGACAGGGGACGCTTAATGAAAAACTGTTTTTT

size: NA
V: TRBV20-1
J: TRBJ2-5
D: NA
CDR3: CSAPRDGLGETQYF
DNA: TGCAGTGCCCCCCGGGACGGTCTTGGAGAGACCCAGTACTTC

size: once
V: TRBV10-2
J: TRBJ1-6
D: TRBD1
CDR3: CASRQGYNSPLHF
DNA: TGCGCCAGTCGACAGGGCTATAATTCACCCCTCCACTTT

size: few
V: TRBV2
J: TRBJ1-2
D: NA
CDR3: CASSENGAGYGYTF
DNA: TGTGCCAGCAGTGAAAACGGCGCGGGCTATGGCTACACCTTC

size: NA
V: TRBV5-1
J: TRBJ2-7
D: NA
CDR3: CASSLEVGYEQYF
DNA: TGCGCCAGCAGCTTGGAGGTGGGGTACGAGCAGTACTTC

size: many
V: TRBV20-1
J: TRBJ2-5
D: TRBD2
CDR3: CSASGTGLAGGPSQETQYF
DNA: TGCAGTGCTAGCGGGACAGGACTAGCGGGAGGGCCATCCCAAGAGACCCAGTACTTC

size: many
V: TRBV2
J: TRBJ2-7
D: TRBD1
CDR3: CASKLDRGSEQYF
DNA: TGTGCCAGCAAGCTCGACAGGGGGTCGGAGCAGTACTTC

size: NA
V: TRBV5-6
J: TRBJ1-1
D: NA
CDR3: CASSLVGRANTEAFF
DNA: TGTGCCAGCAGCTTGGTGGGCAGGGCGAACACTGAAGCTTTCTTT

size: many
V: TRBV4-1
J: TRBJ2-1
D: NA
CDR3: CASSQESGLRGYNEQFF
DNA: TGCGCCAGCAGCCAAGAGTCGGGACTGAGAGGGTACAATGAGCAGTTCTTC

size: many
V: TRBV20-1
J: TRBJ1-4
D: TRBD1
CDR3: CSARVGTGNEKLFF
DNA: TGCAGTGCTAGAGTAGGGACAGGGAATGAAAAACTGTTTTTT

size: NA
V: TRBV20-1
J: TRBJ1-3
D: NA
CDR3: CSASDSFSGNTIYF
DNA: TGCAGTGCTTCCGACAGTTTCTCTGGAAACACCATATATTTT

size: NA
V: TRBV20-1
J: TRBJ2-3
D: NA
CDR3: CSARTSTDTQYF
DNA: TGCAGTGCCCGGACTAGCACAGATACGCAGTATTTT

size: NA
V: TRBV15
J: TRBJ2-5
D: TRBD2
CDR3: CATSALAGRETQYF
DNA: TGTGCCACCAGCGCACTAGCGGGGAGGGAGACCCAGTACTTC

size: NA
V: TRBV7-9
J: TRBJ1-4
D: TRBD1
CDR3: CASSVGQGAKANEKLFF
DNA: TGTGCCAGCAGCGTTGGACAGGGGGCGAAAGCTAATGAAAAACTGTTTTTT

size: many
V: TRBV11-2
J: TRBJ2-2
D: NA
CDR3: CASSLDRQGANTGELFF
DNA: TGTGCCAGCAGCTTAGATCGCCAGGGTGCGAACACCGGGGAGCTGTTTTTT

size: NA
V: TRBV10-3
J: TRBJ1-6
D: TRBD1
CDR3: CAISESIFGTGASPLHF
DNA: TGTGCCATCAGTGAGTCGATCTTCGGGACAGGGGCCTCACCCCTCCACTTT

size: NA
V: TRBV20-1
J: TRBJ2-5
D: NA
CDR3: CSARGGGGQETQYF
DNA: TGCAGTGCTAGGGGAGGGGGTGGACAAGAGACCCAGTACTTC

size: NA
V: TRBV5-1
J: TRBJ1-2
D: NA
CDR3: CASSRDKVSYGYTF
DNA: TGCGCCAGCAGTCGGGACAAGGTCAGCTATGGCTACACCTTC

size: NA
V: TRBV20-1
J: TRBJ1-6
D: NA
CDR3: CSARDRPNNSPLHF
DNA: TGCAGTGCTAGAGATCGACCCAATAATTCACCCCTCCACTTT

size: NA
V: TRBV19
J: TRBJ2-7
D: NA
CDR3: CASSMRSNYEQYF
DNA: TGTGCCAGTAGTATGAGATCAAATTACGAGCAGTACTTC

size: many
V: TRBV19
J: TRBJ2-3
D: NA
CDR3: CASSTQMLGITDTQYF
DNA: TGTGCCAGTAGTACCCAGATGCTAGGTATCACAGATACGCAGTATTTT

size: NA
V: TRBV7-2
J: TRBJ2-1
D: TRBD2
CDR3: CASSGRAVQFF
DNA: TGTGCCAGCAGCGGGAGGGCCGTGCAGTTCTTC

size: once
V: TRBV20-1
J: TRBJ2-7
D: NA
CDR3: CSARAARSLYEQYF
DNA: TGCAGTGCTAGAGCGGCTAGAAGCCTCTACGAGCAGTACTTC

size: NA
V: TRBV12-3/TRBV12-4
J: TRBJ2-5
D: TRBD2
CDR3: CASSFERGAEETQYF
DNA: TGTGCCAGCAGTTTTGAGCGGGGGGCCGAGGAGACCCAGTACTTC

size: few
V: TRBV10-1
J: TRBJ2-5
D: NA
CDR3: CASSPVETQYF
DNA: TGCGCCAGCAGTCCAGTGGAGACCCAGTACTTC

size: many
V: TRBV20-1
J: TRBJ2-5
D: TRBD2
CDR3: CSAKPSGGFKETQYF
DNA: TGCAGTGCTAAGCCTAGCGGGGGGTTTAAAGAGACCCAGTACTTC